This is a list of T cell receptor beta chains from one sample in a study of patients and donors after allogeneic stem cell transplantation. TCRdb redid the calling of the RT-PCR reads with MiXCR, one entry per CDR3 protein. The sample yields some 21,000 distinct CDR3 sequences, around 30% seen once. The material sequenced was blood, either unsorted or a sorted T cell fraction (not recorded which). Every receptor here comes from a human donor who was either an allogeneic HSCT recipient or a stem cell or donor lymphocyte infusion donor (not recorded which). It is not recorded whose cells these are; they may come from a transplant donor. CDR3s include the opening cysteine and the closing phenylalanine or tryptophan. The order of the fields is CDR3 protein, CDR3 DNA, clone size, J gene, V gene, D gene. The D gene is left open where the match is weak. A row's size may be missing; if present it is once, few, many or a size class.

CDR3aa: CASSLEDGYTF; CDR3nt: TGTGCCAGCAGCTTAGAGGACGGCTACACCTTC; abundance: .; j_gene: TRBJ1-2; v_gene: TRBV7-9; d_gene: .
CDR3aa: CASSFNLNTEAFF; CDR3nt: TGTGCCAGCAGCTTTAACCTTAACACTGAAGCTTTCTTT; abundance: few; j_gene: TRBJ1-1; v_gene: TRBV7-3; d_gene: .
CDR3aa: CASSLAGRDTGELFF; CDR3nt: TGTGCCAGCAGTTTGGCAGGGCGTGACACCGGGGAGCTGTTTTTT; abundance: few; j_gene: TRBJ2-2; v_gene: TRBV12-3/TRBV12-4; d_gene: .
CDR3aa: CASLVRDRDGYTF; CDR3nt: TGTGCCAGCCTCGTCCGGGACAGGGATGGCTACACCTTC; abundance: large; j_gene: TRBJ1-2; v_gene: TRBV28; d_gene: TRBD1
CDR3aa: CASSELLGGNQPQHF; CDR3nt: TGTGCCAGCAGCGAACTCCTAGGGGGCAATCAGCCCCAGCATTTT; abundance: .; j_gene: TRBJ1-5; v_gene: TRBV6-1; d_gene: .
CDR3aa: CASSFRSRFPSTDTQYF; CDR3nt: TGTGCCAGCAGCTTCCGGTCACGCTTTCCTAGCACAGATACGCAGTATTTT; abundance: .; j_gene: TRBJ2-3; v_gene: TRBV7-2; d_gene: .
CDR3aa: CASSLSGTNEQFF; CDR3nt: TGTGCCAGCAGTTTATCAGGGACCAATGAGCAGTTCTTC; abundance: .; j_gene: TRBJ2-1; v_gene: TRBV12-3/TRBV12-4; d_gene: .
CDR3aa: CSPRRGLSTIGYTF; CDR3nt: TGCAGTCCTCGCCGGGGACTGAGCACTATTGGCTACACCTTC; abundance: many; j_gene: TRBJ1-2; v_gene: TRBV20-1; d_gene: .
CDR3aa: CASSEWGANTEAFF; CDR3nt: TGTGCCAGCAGTGAATGGGGTGCCAACACTGAAGCTTTCTTT; abundance: .; j_gene: TRBJ1-1; v_gene: TRBV2; d_gene: .
CDR3aa: CASSFTSGVTDTQYF; CDR3nt: TGTGCCAGCAGTTTTACTAGCGGGGTCACAGATACGCAGTATTTT; abundance: .; j_gene: TRBJ2-3; v_gene: TRBV12-3/TRBV12-4; d_gene: TRBD2
CDR3aa: CASSYLEQFF; CDR3nt: TGTGCCAGCAGTTACCTTGAGCAGTTCTTC; abundance: .; j_gene: TRBJ2-1; v_gene: TRBV12-3/TRBV12-4; d_gene: .
CDR3aa: CASSKGGAGYGYTF; CDR3nt: TGTGCCAGCAGCAAAGGGGGCGCTGGGTATGGCTACACCTTC; abundance: .; j_gene: TRBJ1-2; v_gene: TRBV5-8; d_gene: TRBD1
CDR3aa: CASSLAPGTGLNQPQHF; CDR3nt: TGCGCCAGCAGCTTGGCCCCCGGGACAGGTCTCAATCAGCCCCAGCATTTT; abundance: few; j_gene: TRBJ1-5; v_gene: TRBV5-1; d_gene: TRBD1
CDR3aa: CASGLTTGAGRTEAFF; CDR3nt: TGTGCTAGTGGTTTGACGACAGGGGCCGGGAGGACTGAAGCTTTCTTT; abundance: few; j_gene: TRBJ1-1; v_gene: TRBV12-5; d_gene: TRBD1
CDR3aa: CASSQDKKDFGTF; CDR3nt: TGTGCCAGCAGCCAAGATAAGAAGGACTTCGGCACCTTC; abundance: .; j_gene: TRBJ1-2; v_gene: TRBV4-2; d_gene: .
CDR3aa: CASSSGTGVETQYF; CDR3nt: TGTGCCAGCAGCAGCGGGACAGGGGTAGAGACCCAGTACTTC; abundance: .; j_gene: TRBJ2-5; v_gene: TRBV7-9; d_gene: TRBD1
CDR3aa: CASSESGVYQETQYF; CDR3nt: TGTGCCAGCAGCGAATCAGGGGTGTACCAAGAGACCCAGTACTTC; abundance: few; j_gene: TRBJ2-5; v_gene: TRBV5-6; d_gene: .
CDR3aa: CSANRGVTEAFF; CDR3nt: TGCAGTGCTAACAGGGGGGTAACTGAAGCTTTCTTT; abundance: few; j_gene: TRBJ1-1; v_gene: TRBV20-1; d_gene: TRBD1
CDR3aa: CATGLYNEQFF; CDR3nt: TGTGCCACGGGACTGTACAATGAGCAGTTCTTC; abundance: few; j_gene: TRBJ2-1; v_gene: TRBV24-1; d_gene: .
CDR3aa: CASSVGGGGNQPQHF; CDR3nt: TGTGCCAGCAGTGTAGGGGGCGGCGGCAATCAGCCCCAGCATTTT; abundance: .; j_gene: TRBJ1-5; v_gene: TRBV6-1; d_gene: TRBD1
CDR3aa: CASSLALQALAKNIQYF; CDR3nt: TGTGCCAGCAGTTTAGCGCTACAGGCTCTAGCCAAAAACATTCAGTACTTC; abundance: .; j_gene: TRBJ2-4; v_gene: TRBV12-3/TRBV12-4; d_gene: .
CDR3aa: CASSLVRQGRMNTEAFF; CDR3nt: TGCGCCAGCAGCTTGGTTCGACAGGGGAGAATGAACACTGAAGCTTTCTTT; abundance: .; j_gene: TRBJ1-1; v_gene: TRBV5-1; d_gene: TRBD1
CDR3aa: CAISGPSRGSDTQYF; CDR3nt: TGTGCCATCAGTGGCCCTTCAAGAGGGTCGGATACGCAGTATTTT; abundance: many; j_gene: TRBJ2-3; v_gene: TRBV10-3; d_gene: .
CDR3aa: CASSSYRAPPRGYTF; CDR3nt: TGTGCCAGCAGCTCCTACAGGGCCCCCCCTCGGGGCTACACCTTC; abundance: .; j_gene: TRBJ1-2; v_gene: TRBV28; d_gene: .
CDR3aa: CASSLVGRAEKLFF; CDR3nt: TGTGCCAGCTCATTGGTGGGCAGGGCGGAAAAACTGTTTTTT; abundance: .; j_gene: TRBJ1-4; v_gene: TRBV6-1; d_gene: .
CDR3aa: CASSRPQGYQYF; CDR3nt: TGCGCCAGCAGCCGCCCTCAGGGGTACCAGTACTTC; abundance: .; j_gene: TRBJ2-5; v_gene: TRBV4-1; d_gene: .
CDR3aa: CSARNLRVAYNEQFF; CDR3nt: TGCAGTGCTAGAAACCTCAGGGTTGCCTACAATGAGCAGTTCTTC; abundance: few; j_gene: TRBJ2-1; v_gene: TRBV20-1; d_gene: .
CDR3aa: CASSPLGLRDRTDTQYF; CDR3nt: TGTGCCAGCAGTCCGCTTGGGTTGCGGGATCGCACAGATACGCAGTATTTT; abundance: .; j_gene: TRBJ2-3; v_gene: TRBV11-2; d_gene: .
CDR3aa: CASSLARGLSSYNEQFF; CDR3nt: TGTGCCAGCAGCTTAGCGAGAGGGCTTAGCTCCTACAATGAGCAGTTCTTC; abundance: medium-sized; j_gene: TRBJ2-1; v_gene: TRBV7-2; d_gene: .
CDR3aa: CASSVRESKGSGNTIYF; CDR3nt: TGTGCCAGCAGCGTTCGGGAGTCGAAGGGGTCTGGAAACACCATATATTTT; abundance: few; j_gene: TRBJ1-3; v_gene: TRBV4-2; d_gene: .
CDR3aa: CASSYSRAGGGNTEAFF; CDR3nt: TGTGCCAGCAGTTACTCAAGGGCAGGGGGAGGGAACACTGAAGCTTTCTTT; abundance: .; j_gene: TRBJ1-1; v_gene: TRBV6-6; d_gene: TRBD1
CDR3aa: CASSSGLMNSPLHF; CDR3nt: TGTGCCAGCAGCTCGGGCCTTATGAATTCACCCCTCCACTTT; abundance: .; j_gene: TRBJ1-6; v_gene: TRBV7-9; d_gene: .
CDR3aa: CATSRGPVKQETQYF; CDR3nt: TGTGCCACCAGCAGAGGACCGGTTAAGCAAGAGACCCAGTACTTC; abundance: few; j_gene: TRBJ2-5; v_gene: TRBV15; d_gene: .
CDR3aa: CASSLKAGGRPLNTEAFF; CDR3nt: TGTGCCAGCAGCTTGAAGGCAGGGGGAAGGCCCCTGAACACTGAAGCTTTCTTT; abundance: few; j_gene: TRBJ1-1; v_gene: TRBV7-9; d_gene: TRBD1
CDR3aa: CASSLERGADTEAFF; CDR3nt: TGTGCCAGCAGTTTAGAACGGGGCGCAGACACTGAAGCTTTCTTT; abundance: many; j_gene: TRBJ1-1; v_gene: TRBV12-3/TRBV12-4; d_gene: .
CDR3aa: CATYSCNQPQHF; CDR3nt: TGTGCCACCTACAGCTGTAATCAGCCCCAGCATTTT; abundance: .; j_gene: TRBJ1-5; v_gene: TRBV24-1; d_gene: .
CDR3aa: CASSGVTGGTGELFF; CDR3nt: TGTGCCAGCAGCGGCGTGACAGGGGGCACCGGGGAGCTGTTTTTT; abundance: .; j_gene: TRBJ2-2; v_gene: TRBV5-4; d_gene: TRBD1
CDR3aa: CSVEGDRGYASNQPQHF; CDR3nt: TGCAGCGTTGAAGGGGACAGGGGTTACGCTAGCAATCAGCCCCAGCATTTT; abundance: many; j_gene: TRBJ1-5; v_gene: TRBV29-1; d_gene: TRBD1
CDR3aa: CSGRTANYGYTF; CDR3nt: TGCAGCGGGAGGACAGCTAACTATGGCTACACCTTC; abundance: few; j_gene: TRBJ1-2; v_gene: TRBV29-1; d_gene: .
CDR3aa: CASSPRQGSNTEAFF; CDR3nt: TGTGCCAGCAGCCCCCGACAGGGGTCGAACACTGAAGCTTTCTTT; abundance: .; j_gene: TRBJ1-1; v_gene: TRBV27; d_gene: TRBD1
CDR3aa: CASSAGRLGQPQHF; CDR3nt: TGTGCCAGCAGCGCCGGGAGATTAGGTCAGCCCCAGCATTTT; abundance: .; j_gene: TRBJ1-5; v_gene: TRBV9; d_gene: .
CDR3aa: CASKFQDGPGVNEKLFF; CDR3nt: TGTGCCAGTAAATTTCAGGACGGGCCCGGTGTGAATGAAAAACTGTTTTTT; abundance: .; j_gene: TRBJ1-4; v_gene: TRBV6-5; d_gene: .